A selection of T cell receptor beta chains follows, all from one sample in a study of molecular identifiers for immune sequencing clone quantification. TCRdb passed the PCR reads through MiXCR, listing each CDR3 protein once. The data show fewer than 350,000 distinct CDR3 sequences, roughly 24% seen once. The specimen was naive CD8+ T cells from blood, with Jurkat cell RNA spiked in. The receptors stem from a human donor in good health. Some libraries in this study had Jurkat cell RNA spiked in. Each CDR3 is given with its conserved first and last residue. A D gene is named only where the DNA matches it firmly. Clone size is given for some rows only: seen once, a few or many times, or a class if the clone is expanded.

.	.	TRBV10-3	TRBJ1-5	TGTGCCATCAGTGATGGGGCTAATCAGCCCCAGCATTTT	CAISDGANQPQHF
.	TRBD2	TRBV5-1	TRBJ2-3	TGCGCCAGCAGCTTGGTAGGACTAGCGGGCCAAAGGGCAGATACGCAGTATTTT	CASSLVGLAGQRADTQYF
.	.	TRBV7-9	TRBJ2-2	TGTGCCAGCAGCTTAGCGCTGGGCGCCACCGGGGAGCTGTTTTTT	CASSLALGATGELFF
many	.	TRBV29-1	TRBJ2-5	TGCAGCGTTGAAGGCGGAAACTCTAGAGCGACCCAGTACTTC	CSVEGGNSRATQYF
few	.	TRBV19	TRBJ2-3	TGTGCCAGTAGTGGGGCACCATACGACACCTACACAGATACGCAGTATTTT	CASSGAPYDTYTDTQYF
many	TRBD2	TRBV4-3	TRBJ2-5	TGCGCCAGCAGCCAAGACAGGACTAGTCGAGAGACCCAGTACTTC	CASSQDRTSRETQYF
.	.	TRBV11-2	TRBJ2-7	TGTGCCAGCAGCTTAGGATGGGGACTCCAGCGGGACGAGCAGTACTTC	CASSLGWGLQRDEQYF
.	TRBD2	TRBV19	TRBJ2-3	TGTGCCAGTAGTATAGTAGCGGGAGTAATCACAGATACGCAGTATTTT	CASSIVAGVITDTQYF
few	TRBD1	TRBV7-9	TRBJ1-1	TGTGCCAGCAGCTCAGATTACAGGGGGAGAGGCACTGAAGCTTTCTTT	CASSSDYRGRGTEAFF
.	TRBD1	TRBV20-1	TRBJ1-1	TGCAGTGCGACCACGACAGGGGCCACTGAAGCTTTCTTT	CSATTTGATEAFF
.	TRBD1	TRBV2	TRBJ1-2	TGTGCCAGCAGCGAGCCGGGACAGGGGACTAACTATGGCTACACCTTC	CASSEPGQGTNYGYTF
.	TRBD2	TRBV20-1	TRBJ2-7	TGCAGTGCTAGATCCAAGACTAGCGGATACGAGCAGTACTTC	CSARSKTSGYEQYF
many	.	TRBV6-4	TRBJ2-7	TGTGCCAGCATCCGGAAGAATTCCTACGAGCAGTACTTC	CASIRKNSYEQYF
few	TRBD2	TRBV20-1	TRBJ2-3	TGCAGTGCTTCTAGCGGGAGGGATTACACAGGTACGCAGTATTTT	CSASSGRDYTGTQYF
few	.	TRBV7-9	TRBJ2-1	TGTGCCAGCATCCCCCTCCGGCATCTTAGTAATGAGCAGTTCTTC	CASIPLRHLSNEQFF
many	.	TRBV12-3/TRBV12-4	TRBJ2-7	TGTGCCAGCAGTGACCTAGCCGGGGCCTACGAGCAGTACTTC	CASSDLAGAYEQYF
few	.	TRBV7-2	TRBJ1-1	TGTGCCAGCAGCCCTCTACAGTACATCACTGAAGCTTTCTTT	CASSPLQYITEAFF
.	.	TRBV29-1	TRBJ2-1	TGCAGCGTTGAAGGGGAGGCCTATGAGCAGTTCTTC	CSVEGEAYEQFF
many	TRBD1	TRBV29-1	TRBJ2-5	TGCAGCGTTGTTCAGGGGGCGGAGACCCAGTACTTC	CSVVQGAETQYF
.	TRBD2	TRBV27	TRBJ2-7	TGTGCCAGCAGTTCCCTCATGGGGGGGGAACCGCGTGAGCAGTACTTC	CASSSLMGGEPREQYF
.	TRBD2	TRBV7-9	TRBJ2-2	TGTGCCAGCAGACTCACTAGCGGGGGGGCGAACACCGGGGAGCTGTTTTTT	CASRLTSGGANTGELFF
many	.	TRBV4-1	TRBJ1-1	TGCGCCAGCAGCCAAGACAGTTACACTGAAGCTTTCTTT	CASSQDSYTEAFF
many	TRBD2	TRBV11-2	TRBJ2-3	TGTGCCAGCAGCACCTCTAGCGGGGGGCTGGATACGCAGTATTTT	CASSTSSGGLDTQYF
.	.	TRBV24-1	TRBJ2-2	TGTGCCACCCCCCTCGGTGGCGGGGAGCTGTTTTTT	CATPLGGGELFF
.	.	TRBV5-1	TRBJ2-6	TGCGCCAGCAGCTTAATAGGGGGAGGACCCCTCTCTGGGGCCAACGCCCTGACTTTC	CASSLIGGGPLSGANALTF
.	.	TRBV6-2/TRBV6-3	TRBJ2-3	TGTGCCAGCAGGCCGACTAGCACAGATACGCAGTATTTT	CASRPTSTDTQYF
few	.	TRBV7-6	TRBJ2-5	TGTGCCAGTAGAAGGGCTCCCCTGGACCAAGAGACCCAGTACTTC	CASRRAPLDQETQYF
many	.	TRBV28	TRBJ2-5	TGTGCCAGCAGTTCCCCTGGGGGTAACCAGTACTTC	CASSSPGGNQYF
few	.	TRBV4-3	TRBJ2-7	TGCGCCAGCAGCCAAGACAGGGCTGGCTCCTACGAGCAGTACTTC	CASSQDRAGSYEQYF
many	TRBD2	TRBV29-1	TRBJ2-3	TGCAGCGTTGGAGGACTAGAAACGTATTTT	CSVGGLETYF
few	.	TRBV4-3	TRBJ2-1	TGCGCCAGCAGCCAAGATACAGGGAGGGCTTACAATGAGCAGTTCTTC	CASSQDTGRAYNEQFF
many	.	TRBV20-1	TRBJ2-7	TGCAGTGCTCGGGACTTTACCTACGAGCAGTACTTC	CSARDFTYEQYF
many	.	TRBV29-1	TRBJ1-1	TGCAGCGTCATAGGGGTGAACACTGAAGCTTTCTTT	CSVIGVNTEAFF
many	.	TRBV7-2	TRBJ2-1	TGTGCCAGCAGCTTTTCCCTATACGGGGGTTTAAGGAGTGAGCAGTTCTTC	CASSFSLYGGLRSEQFF
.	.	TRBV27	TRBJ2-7	TGTGCCAGCAGCGACAGGTTGTATTATCACGAGCAGTACTTC	CASSDRLYYHEQYF
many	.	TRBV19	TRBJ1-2	TGTGCCAGTAGAGGAGGTGATGGCTACACCTTC	CASRGGDGYTF
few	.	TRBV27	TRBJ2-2	TGTGCCAGCAGTTTATTTGGAACGAACACCGGGGAGCTGTTTTTT	CASSLFGTNTGELFF
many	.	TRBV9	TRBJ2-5	TGTGCCAGCAGCGTAGGAGGAGAAGAGACCCAGTACTTC	CASSVGGEETQYF
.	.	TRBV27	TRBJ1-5	TGTGCCAGCAGTTTAATGTCACCCCTTCTAGGGAATCAGCCCCAGCATTTT	CASSLMSPLLGNQPQHF
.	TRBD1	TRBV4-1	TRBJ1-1	TGCGCCAGCAGCCAAGTACAGGGGGACCCTGAAGCTTTCTTT	CASSQVQGDPEAFF